One and the same sample provided the 31 T cell receptor beta chains below, sequenced in a study of shared clonotypes between healthy human individuals. Terminally differentiated effector memory CD45RA+ cells were excluded from the naive CD8 cells, which were CD45RO-negative and positively selected for CCR7. The table came from immunoSEQ multiplex PCR; TCRdb's copy has only in-frame clones and leaves some out. In the table there are under 2,000,000 clones, about 95% of which are singletons. The sequencing sample was made of naive CD8+ T cells sorted from blood. The source of these receptors is a man younger than 35 in good health.

For this clone: The same CDR3 is also encoded by other DNA sequences in this sample. The rearrangement links TRBV19 to TRBJ2-3; TRBD2 aligns across 8 bases. The CDR3 runs 13 residues. Germline V lookup: CDR1 LNHDA, CDR2 SQIVND (reference sequence). J lost 3 bases, V lost 7 bases, and 3 bases had no gene match. The CDR3, as DNA: TGTGCCAGTACCGGGGGGGCTACAGATACGCAGTATTTT. Its protein product is CASTGGATDTQYF.

The chain joins TRBV27 to TRBJ1-1, with 7 bases lining up with TRBD1. CDR1 MNHEY and CDR2 SMNVEV come from the germline V gene (reference sequence). There are 15 residues in the CDR3. The trim removed 6 bases at V and 3 bases at J, leaving 10 bases unmatched. The CDR3 loop is CASSLMPTGHTEAFF. CDR3 sequence (DNA): TGTGCCAGCAGCTTGATGCCGACAGGGCACACTGAAGCTTTCTTT.

A word on this clone: The same CDR3 is also encoded by other DNA sequences in this sample. The chain employs TRBV6-1 and TRBJ1-1; TRBD1 is a possible D gene (6 bases). This CDR3 has 13 residues. Germline CDR1 MNHNS, CDR2 SASEGT. Deletions cut 0 bases from V and 5 bases from J, with 7 bases between. CDR3 DNA sequence: TGTGCCAGCAGTGAAGCGAGGGGGACTGAAGCTTTCTTT. Its protein product is CASSEARGTEAFF.

The CDR3 sequence: CASSEEGGTDTQYF. In DNA, the CDR3 is TGTGCCAGCAGTGAGGAGGGGGGAACAGATACGCAGTATTTT. The rearrangement uses TRBV6-1 and TRBJ2-3; the D call may be TRBD1 or TRBD2 (6 bases each). Per the germline V gene, CDR1 is MNHNS and CDR2 is SASEGT. V gave up 3 bases and J gave up 3 bases, with 10 bases separating them. The length of the CDR3 is 14 residues.

The genes are TRBV5-1 and TRBJ2-1; 12 bases agree with TRBD2. Germline V gene data show CDR1 as SGHRS and CDR2 as YFSETQ. This CDR3 has 15 residues. V shed 4 bases, J shed 5 bases, and the junction held 4 bases outside the gene matches. The CDR3 is CASSPWTSGNNEQFF. CDR3 nucleotides: TGCGCCAGCAGCCCGTGGACTAGCGGGAACAATGAGCAGTTCTTC.

The V call is TRBV7-6, the J call TRBJ1-2, with 9 bases that match TRBD1. The CDR3 covers 16 residues. With V trimmed by 3 bases and J by 6 bases, 11 bases remained unmatched. CDR1 is SGHVS and CDR2 is FNYEAQ in the germline V gene. The CDR3 sequence: CASSFNPGTGYDGYTF. CDR3 bases: TGTGCCAGCAGCTTTAATCCCGGGACAGGGTATGATGGCTACACCTTC.

The genes are TRBV4-3 and TRBJ2-7; tentative D call: TRBD2 (6 bases). This CDR3 region has 16 residues. V lost 0 bases and J lost 5, with 17 bases in between. CDR1 and CDR2 (germline): LGHNA, YSLEER. The DNA of the CDR3 is TGCGCCAGCAGCCAAGACCTAGCGTTGACCCTTCACGAGCAGTACTTC. It is translated as CASSQDLALTLHEQYF.

The chain links TRBV7-8 to TRBJ2-1, with 10 nucleotides matching TRBD2. The CDR3 has 18 amino acids. Germline trimming cut 2 bases from V and 4 bases from J; bases unmatched to any gene: 11. Germline CDR1 is SGHVS and CDR2 is FQNEAQ. The CDR3 is CASSLNDPGLAPYNEQFF. In nucleotides, the CDR3 is TGTGCCAGCAGCTTAAATGACCCGGGACTAGCGCCATACAATGAGCAGTTCTTC.

V and J are TRBV28 and TRBJ2-1; TRBD2 matches 10 bases. The CDR3 has 14 amino acids. Germline V CDR1 and CDR2: MDHEN, SYDVKM. J was trimmed by 1 base and V by 10 bases; bases with no gene match: 4. The chain's CDR3 is CATRTSGSYNEQFF. CDR3 coding DNA: TGTGCCACCAGGACTAGCGGATCCTACAATGAGCAGTTCTTC.

The gene calls are TRBV4-1 and TRBJ2-3, with D perhaps TRBD2 (5 bases). V was shortened by 7 bases and J by 2 bases, with 19 bases between the two germline ends. There are 16 residues in the CDR3. Germline values: CDR1 MGHRA, CDR2 YSYEKL. The CDR3 DNA is TGCGCCAGCACTCTCCGGGATTCGCTAGACACAGATACGCAGTATTTT. Residues: CASTLRDSLDTDTQYF.

This clone has only a few counts. V and J are TRBV11-2 and TRBJ2-7; D is unclear. CDR1 is SGHAT and CDR2 is FQNNGV in the germline V gene. This CDR3 has 14 residues. Trimming removed 0 bases at V and 3 bases at J, with 9 bases between. The CDR3 spells CASSLENYLYEQYF. As DNA, the CDR3 is TGTGCCAGCAGCTTAGAGAACTATCTCTACGAGCAGTACTTC.

The V gene is TRBV7-2, the J gene TRBJ2-3; 7 bases map to TRBD1. Trimming at V came to 5 bases and at J to 3 bases, leaving 8 bases not matched to a gene. Looked up from germline, CDR1 is SGHTA and CDR2 is FQGNSA. The CDR3 loop spans 15 amino acids. CDR3 loop: CASSLTGWSTDTQYF. The DNA for the CDR3 is TGTGCCAGCAGCCTGACAGGGTGGTCTACAGATACGCAGTATTTT.

This clone was seen just once. V is TRBV11-2 and J is TRBJ2-7, with D perhaps TRBD1 (7 bases). Trimming left V 1 base short and J 1 base short, with 14 bases between. The CDR3 is made up of 16 amino acids. Germline CDR1 reads SGHAT; CDR2 reads FQNNGV. The DNA of the CDR3 is TGTGCCAGCAGCTTAGTGGTCAGGGGGGTGTCCTACGAGCAGTACTTC. Amino acid sequence: CASSLVVRGVSYEQYF.

A note on this clone: At the DNA level, this CDR3 is encoded by other sequences in the same sample as well. The chain is built from TRBV4-1 and TRBJ2-7; no clear D gene. Germline lookup yields CDR1 MGHRA and CDR2 YSYEKL. This CDR3 is built from 12 residues. Trimming removed 2 bases at V and 4 bases at J, with 6 bases between. The CDR3 sequence: CASSQPSYEQYF. CDR3 coding DNA: TGCGCCAGCAGCCAACCCAGTTACGAGCAGTACTTC.

V usage is TRBV15 and J usage is TRBJ1-3, with D possibly TRBD1 on 6 matching bases. The CDR3 covers 14 residues. V was cut by 4 bases and J by 2 bases, with 9 bases left in between. Germline CDR1 reads LNHNV; CDR2 reads YYDKDF (reference sequence). The CDR3 protein is CATSKQGAGNTIYF. In DNA, the CDR3 is TGTGCCACCAGCAAACAGGGCGCTGGAAACACCATATATTTT.

Concerning this clone itself: The sample carries other DNA sequences with the same CDR3. This chain connects TRBV2 to TRBJ2-1; no clear D. The CDR3 spans 13 residues. With 5 bases removed from V and 0 bases from J, the gap between germline ends came to 5 bases. Germline-derived CDR1 and CDR2 are SNHLY and FYNNEI. The CDR3 protein is CASSRDSYNEQFF. The CDR3 nucleotides read TGTGCCAGCAGTAGGGACTCCTACAATGAGCAGTTCTTC.

The chain employs TRBV28 and TRBJ2-1; D gene unclear. Germline values: CDR1 MDHEN, CDR2 SYDVKM. CDR3 length equals 15 residues. The V end was cut by 3 bases, the J end by 3 bases, with 12 bases between. As DNA, the CDR3 is TGTGCCAGCAGTTTTGTTCCAATGGGCTACAATGAGCAGTTCTTC. Translation gives CASSFVPMGYNEQFF.

The chain couples TRBV7-2 to TRBJ1-1; D unresolved. Germline V CDR1 and CDR2: SGHTA, FQGNSA. Between the trimmed V and J ends, which lost 1 base and 3 bases, there was a span of 12 bases. This CDR3 comprises 15 residues. As DNA, the CDR3 is TGTGCCAGCAGCTTAGAGGTGGGCTGGGACACTGAAGCTTTCTTT. It codes for CASSLEVGWDTEAFF.

V gene TRBV19 combines with J gene TRBJ1-1; maybe TRBD1 (5 bases). CDR3 size: 17 residues. Trimming took off 4 bases at V and 0 bases at J, with 18 bases between the two ends. Germline V CDR1 and CDR2: LNHDA, SQIVND (reference sequence). The CDR3 DNA sequence: TGTGCCAGTAGTAGTTCAGGAGAAGGGGCAATGAACACTGAAGCTTTCTTT. Translating it yields CASSSSGEGAMNTEAFF. The full variable domain, in which reference TRBV19 and TRBJ1-1 provide the parts outside the CDR3, is DGGITQSPKYLFRKEGQNVTLSCEQNLNHDAMYWYRQDPGQGLRLIYYSQIVNDFQKGDIAEGYSVSREKKESFPLTVTSAQKNPTAFYLCASSSSGEGAMNTEAFFGQGTRLTVV.

The chain uses TRBV7-2 and TRBJ2-7, with 10 bases that match TRBD2. J gave up 3 bases and V 5 bases, and 10 bases lay outside the gene matches. Germline CDR1 SGHTA, CDR2 FQGNSA. The CDR3 loop spans 16 amino acids. The CDR3 spells CASSPKARTSGYEQYF. The CDR3 nucleotides are TGTGCCAGCAGCCCTAAGGCTCGGACTAGCGGCTACGAGCAGTACTTC.

The CDR3 reads CASSHPSSVLHTDTQYF. The DNA of the CDR3 is TGCGCCAGCAGCCATCCATCTAGCGTCCTGCACACAGATACGCAGTATTTT. The V and J genes are TRBV5-1 and TRBJ2-3; the D gene is possibly TRBD2 (6 bases). The V gene's germline CDR1 is SGHRS and CDR2 YFSETQ. The V gene lost 4 bases and the J gene lost 2 bases, with 20 bases spanning the gap. CDR3 size: 17 residues.

The chain combines TRBV4-1 with TRBJ2-7; the D gene is possibly TRBD1 (6 bases). V lost 1 base and J 3 bases, leaving 10 bases between the germline ends. From germline, CDR1 is MGHRA and CDR2 YSYEKL. The CDR3 runs to 14 residues. CDR3 protein: CASSQGDIHYEQYF. CDR3 bases: TGCGCCAGCAGCCAAGGGGACATTCACTACGAGCAGTACTTC.

The chain joins TRBV29-1 to TRBJ2-3, with D possibly being TRBD2 (6 bases). Per germline, CDR1 SQVTM and CDR2 ANQGSEA. Trimming shortened V by 6 bases and J by 4 bases, and 14 bases separated the two germline ends. The length of the CDR3 is 13 residues. The CDR3 region is CSVALASADTQYF. The CDR3 nucleotides are TGCAGCGTCGCACTAGCTAGCGCAGATACGCAGTATTTT.

This chain joins TRBV7-9 and TRBJ1-2; tentatively, D is TRBD1 (6 bases). The CDR3 covers 14 residues. V was trimmed by 6 bases and J by 8 bases, leaving 19 bases between them. Germline-derived CDR1 and CDR2 are SEHNR and FQNEAQ (reference sequence). CDR3 loop: CASRGPTGSGGYTF. CDR3 DNA sequence: TGTGCCAGCAGGGGACCGACAGGATCGGGGGGCTACACCTTC.

V gene TRBV15 combines with J gene TRBJ2-7; the match to TRBD2 covers 11 bases. This CDR3 region has 15 residues. The J segment lost 4 bases and the V segment lost 3 bases, leaving 5 bases of the junction unmatched. Germline loops: CDR1 LNHNV, CDR2 YYDKDF (reference sequence). The DNA for the CDR3 is TGTGCCACCAGCAGTAGACTAGCGGGAAGTTACGAGCAGTACTTC. Protein: CATSSRLAGSYEQYF.

V is TRBV7-9 and J is TRBJ2-2, with D unresolved. V lost 7 bases to trimming and J lost 2 bases, with 5 bases between them. CDR3 length: 12 amino acids. The germline V gene encodes CDR1 SEHNR and CDR2 FQNEAQ (reference sequence). The CDR3 sequence is CASIANTGELFF. The CDR3 coding sequence is TGTGCCAGCATTGCCAACACCGGGGAGCTGTTTTTT.

This chain connects TRBV4-1 to TRBJ1-3, with TRBD1 matching 7 bases. The CDR3 contains 16 residues. Germline V CDR1 and CDR2: MGHRA, YSYEKL. The V gene end was trimmed by 1 base and the J gene end by 0 bases; junction bases not matched to a gene: 3. CDR3 residues: CASSQARDSSGNTIYF. The CDR3 bases are TGCGCCAGCAGCCAAGCCCGGGACAGCTCTGGAAACACCATATATTTT.

The chain's CDR3 is CATSRDLHTGELFF. The CDR3 DNA is TGTGCCACCAGCAGAGATCTGCACACCGGGGAGCTGTTTTTT. The V call is TRBV15, the J call TRBJ2-2; the D is unclear. V was shortened by 0 bases and J by 3 bases, with 5 bases between the two germline ends. The CDR3 consists of 14 residues. Germline V gives CDR1 LNHNV, CDR2 YYDKDF (reference sequence).

The chain links TRBV6-1 to TRBJ2-2; TRBD1 might be the D (6 bases). The ends were cut back, 1 base at V and 4 bases at J, with 7 bases in the middle. Germline lookup yields CDR1 MNHNS and CDR2 SASEGT. CDR3 length: 14 amino acids. CDR3: CASSEGQATGELFF. DNA of the CDR3: TGTGCCAGCAGTGAAGGACAGGCCACCGGGGAGCTGTTTTTT.

This rearrangement joins TRBV2 to TRBJ2-7; D is unresolved. Germline CDR1 is SNHLY and CDR2 is FYNNEI. Trimming left V 0 bases short and J 3 bases short, with 12 bases between. The CDR3 runs 15 residues. Here the CDR3 DNA reads TGTGCCAGCAGTGAAGCGAATGCCCCCCTCTACGAGCAGTACTTC. This translates into CASSEANAPLYEQYF.

The V gene is TRBV19, the J gene TRBJ2-7; D perhaps matches TRBD1 (5 bases). Germline-derived CDR1 and CDR2 are LNHDA and SQIVND (reference sequence). V was clipped by 2 bases and J by 2 bases, with 13 bases between them. The CDR3 length is 15 residues. The CDR3 region has the DNA TGTGCCAGTAGTATATTTCCCGACAGTACCTACGAGCAGTACTTC. This gives the protein CASSIFPDSTYEQYF. The variable domain in full, with the rest retrieved from reference TRBV19 and TRBJ2-7, is DGGITQSPKYLFRKEGQNVTLSCEQNLNHDAMYWYRQDPGQGLRLIYYSQIVNDFQKGDIAEGYSVSREKKESFPLTVTSAQKNPTAFYLCASSIFPDSTYEQYFGPGTRLTVT.